Listed below are T cell receptor beta chains from one sample, sequenced in a study of CD8 T cell repertoires and HIV-1 epitope variants. Produced via immunoSEQ multiplex PCR; TCRdb's table is partial and in-frame only. The sample yields about 6,000 clones, around 64% seen once. No antigen has been identified for these receptors. The sequencing input was cultured CD8+ T cells derived from PBMCs. All receptors come from a male donor with HIV. The CDR3 runs from the conserved cysteine through the conserved F or W. The D gene is left open where the match is weak. Some rows have no size entry. The others give once, few or many, or a class for an expanded clone.

len: 18
abundance: few
d_gene: TRBD1
j_gene: TRBJ1-5
v_gene: TRBV15
CDR3nt: TGTGCCACCAGCAGAGATAGGTCAGGGGGATGGAGCAATCAGCCCCAGCATTTT
CDR3aa: CATSRDRSGGWSNQPQHF

len: 14
abundance: NA
d_gene: TRBD1
j_gene: TRBJ1-2
v_gene: TRBV6-5
CDR3nt: TGTGCCAGCAGTTTTGGACAGGGGGACTATGGCTACACCTTC
CDR3aa: CASSFGQGDYGYTF

len: 17
abundance: NA
d_gene: NA
j_gene: TRBJ1-1
v_gene: TRBV6-1
CDR3nt: TGTGCCAGCAGTGGAATACAGGGTACGGCAAGAGGGACTGAAGCTTTCTTT
CDR3aa: CASSGIQGTARGTEAFF

len: 14
abundance: NA
d_gene: TRBD1
j_gene: TRBJ1-4
v_gene: TRBV5-8
CDR3nt: TGTGCCAGCAGCTTAGTTTACAGGGGTGAAAAACTGTTTTTT
CDR3aa: CASSLVYRGEKLFF

len: 16
abundance: NA
d_gene: NA
j_gene: TRBJ1-1
v_gene: TRBV11-2
CDR3nt: TGTGCCAGCAGCGCCCAGGCACTCTTACGCGGGACTGAAGCTTTCTTT
CDR3aa: CASSAQALLRGTEAFF

len: 12
abundance: once
d_gene: NA
j_gene: TRBJ2-1
v_gene: TRBV5-4
CDR3nt: TGTGCCAGCAGCCTAAACAGGAATGAGCAGTTCTTC
CDR3aa: CASSLNRNEQFF

len: 14
abundance: once
d_gene: NA
j_gene: TRBJ2-7
v_gene: TRBV7-2
CDR3nt: TGTGCCAGCAGCCCACGACAGGTCTACTACGAGCAGTACTTC
CDR3aa: CASSPRQVYYEQYF

len: 14
abundance: few
d_gene: NA
j_gene: TRBJ2-7
v_gene: TRBV9
CDR3nt: TGTGCCAGCAGCGTAGAAGGGAGCTCCTACGAGCAGTACTTC
CDR3aa: CASSVEGSSYEQYF

len: 12
abundance: NA
d_gene: NA
j_gene: TRBJ2-3
v_gene: TRBV11-2
CDR3nt: TGTGCCAGCAGCTTAGTCGGAGATACGCAGTATTTT
CDR3aa: CASSLVGDTQYF

len: 17
abundance: NA
d_gene: TRBD2
j_gene: TRBJ2-4
v_gene: TRBV7-2
CDR3nt: TGTGCCAGCAGCTTGCCGGGACTAGCGGGATCGGGGAACATTCAGTACTTC
CDR3aa: CASSLPGLAGSGNIQYF

len: 15
abundance: NA
d_gene: NA
j_gene: TRBJ2-5
v_gene: TRBV28
CDR3nt: TGTGCCAGCAGTTTATACCAGGGGCTGGGGGAGACCCAGTACTTC
CDR3aa: CASSLYQGLGETQYF

len: 16
abundance: NA
d_gene: NA
j_gene: TRBJ2-1
v_gene: TRBV29-1
CDR3nt: TGCAGCGTTGGGGAGAGACAGGGAGGGGGAAACAATGAGCAGTTCTTC
CDR3aa: CSVGERQGGGNNEQFF

len: 19
abundance: once
d_gene: TRBD2
j_gene: TRBJ2-1
v_gene: TRBV10-1
CDR3nt: TGCGCCAGCAGTGAGTCTATCCGACTAGCGGGAGTGGAATACAATGAGCAGTTCTTC
CDR3aa: CASSESIRLAGVEYNEQFF

len: 10
abundance: few
d_gene: NA
j_gene: TRBJ1-2
v_gene: TRBV6-4
CDR3nt: TGTGCCAGCAGTTCGCGGTTGACAACCTTC
CDR3aa: CASSSRLTTF

len: 16
abundance: medium-sized
d_gene: NA
j_gene: TRBJ2-1
v_gene: TRBV13
CDR3nt: TGTGCCAGCAGCCCCCTCTCTGGGGGGCTCTACAATGAGCAGTTCTTC
CDR3aa: CASSPLSGGLYNEQFF

len: 15
abundance: once
d_gene: NA
j_gene: TRBJ2-5
v_gene: TRBV7-3
CDR3nt: TGTGCCAGCAGCTCCGCCGGGATAGATCAAGAGACCCAGTACTTC
CDR3aa: CASSSAGIDQETQYF

len: 12
abundance: NA
d_gene: NA
j_gene: TRBJ1-1
v_gene: TRBV25-1
CDR3nt: TGTGCCAGCAGTGACCATCTTTCCCAAGCTTTCTTT
CDR3aa: CASSDHLSQAFF